The T cell receptor (beta chain) described here comes from a study of blood T cell repertoires in COVID-19. Background on the study: There were acute and convalescent COVID-19 samples, and they came from the United States, Italy and Spain.

Losses at the gene ends were 4 bases for V and 4 bases for J; bases not matched to a gene: 9. Germline CDR1 reads MGHRA; CDR2 reads YSYEKL. The CDR3 runs to 16 residues. Profiled with immunoSEQ multiplex PCR; TCRdb holds only in-frame clones, not every one. The data hold over 200,000 clones, with roughly four fifths observed a single time. The chain recombines TRBV4-1 with TRBJ2-3, with 9 bases identical to TRBD1. The receptor's source is a woman between 40 and 50 years old with acute or convalescent COVID-19. The sequencing sample was made of peripheral blood. In nucleotides, the CDR3 is TGCGCCAGCAGCCGAAGCGGGACAGGGTCTTCAGATACGCAGTATTTT. This encodes CASSRSGTGSSDTQYF.